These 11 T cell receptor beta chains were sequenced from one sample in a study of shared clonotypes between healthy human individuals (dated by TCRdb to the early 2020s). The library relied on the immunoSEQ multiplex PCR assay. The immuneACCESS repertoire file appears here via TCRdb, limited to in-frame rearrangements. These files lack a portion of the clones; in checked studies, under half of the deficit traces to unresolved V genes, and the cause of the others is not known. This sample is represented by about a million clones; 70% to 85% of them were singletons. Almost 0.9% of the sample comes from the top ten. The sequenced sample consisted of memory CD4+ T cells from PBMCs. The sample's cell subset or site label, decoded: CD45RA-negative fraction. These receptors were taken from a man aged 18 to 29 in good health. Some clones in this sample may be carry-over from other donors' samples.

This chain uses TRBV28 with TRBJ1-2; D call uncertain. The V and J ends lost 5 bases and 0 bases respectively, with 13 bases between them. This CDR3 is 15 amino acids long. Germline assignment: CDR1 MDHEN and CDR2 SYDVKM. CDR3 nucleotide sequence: TGTGCCAGCAGTCGCGTTTCGGTGACTAACTATGGCTACACCTTC. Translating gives CASSRVSVTNYGYTF.

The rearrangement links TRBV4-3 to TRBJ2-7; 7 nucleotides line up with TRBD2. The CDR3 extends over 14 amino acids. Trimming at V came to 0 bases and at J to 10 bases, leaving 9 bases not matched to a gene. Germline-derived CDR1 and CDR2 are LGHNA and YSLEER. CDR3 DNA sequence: TGCGCCAGCAGCCAAGATGTAGGGAGGGCCGGTCAGTACTTC. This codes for CASSQDVGRAGQYF.

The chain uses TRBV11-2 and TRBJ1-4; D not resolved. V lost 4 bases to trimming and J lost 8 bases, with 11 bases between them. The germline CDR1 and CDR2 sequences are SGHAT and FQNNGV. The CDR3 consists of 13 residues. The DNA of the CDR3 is TGTGCCAGCAGCTCTGAGTGGAGCGAAAAACTGTTTTTT. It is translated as CASSSEWSEKLFF. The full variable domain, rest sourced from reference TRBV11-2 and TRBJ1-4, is EAGVAQSPRYKIIEKRQSVAFWCNPISGHATLYWYQQILGQGPKLLIQFQNNGVVDDSQLPKDRFSAERLKGVDSTLKIQPAKLEDSAVYLCASSSEWSEKLFFGSGTQLSVL.

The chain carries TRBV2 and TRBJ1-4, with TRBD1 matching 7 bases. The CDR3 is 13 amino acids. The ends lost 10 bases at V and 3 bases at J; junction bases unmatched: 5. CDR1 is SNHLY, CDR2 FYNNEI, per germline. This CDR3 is CATTGISNEKLFF. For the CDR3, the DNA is TGTGCCACGACAGGGATATCTAATGAAAAACTGTTTTTT. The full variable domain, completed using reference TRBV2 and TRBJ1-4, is EPEVTQTPSHQVTQMGQEVILRCVPISNHLYFYWYRQILGQKVEFLVSFYNNEISEKSEIFDDQFSVERPDGSNFTLKIRSTKLEDSAMYFCATTGISNEKLFFGSGTQLSVL.

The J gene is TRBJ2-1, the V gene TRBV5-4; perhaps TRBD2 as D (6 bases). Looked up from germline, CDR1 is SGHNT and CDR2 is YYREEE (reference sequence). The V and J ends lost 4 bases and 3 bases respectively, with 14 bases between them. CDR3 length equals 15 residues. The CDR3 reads CASSRDWQIYNEQFF. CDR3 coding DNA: TGTGCCAGCAGCAGGGACTGGCAAATCTACAATGAGCAGTTCTTC. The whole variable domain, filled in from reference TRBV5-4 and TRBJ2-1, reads ETGVTQSPTHLIKTRGQQVTLRCSSQSGHNTVSWYQQALGQGPQFIFQYYREEENGRGNFPPRFSGLQFPNYSSELNVNALELDDSALYLCASSRDWQIYNEQFFGPGTRLTVL.

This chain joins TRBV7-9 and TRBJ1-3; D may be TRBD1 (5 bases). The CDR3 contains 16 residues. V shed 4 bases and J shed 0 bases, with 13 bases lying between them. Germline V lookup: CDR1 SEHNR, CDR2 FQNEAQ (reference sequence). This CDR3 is CASSWGWGSSGNTIYF. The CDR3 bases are TGTGCCAGCAGCTGGGGATGGGGGAGCTCTGGAAACACCATATATTTT.

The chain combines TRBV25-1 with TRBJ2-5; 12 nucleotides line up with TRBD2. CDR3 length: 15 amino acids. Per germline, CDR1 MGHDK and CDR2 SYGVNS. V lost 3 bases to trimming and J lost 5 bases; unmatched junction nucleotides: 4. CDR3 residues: CASSETSGSWETQYF. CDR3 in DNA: TGTGCCAGCAGTGAGACTAGCGGGAGTTGGGAGACCCAGTACTTC.

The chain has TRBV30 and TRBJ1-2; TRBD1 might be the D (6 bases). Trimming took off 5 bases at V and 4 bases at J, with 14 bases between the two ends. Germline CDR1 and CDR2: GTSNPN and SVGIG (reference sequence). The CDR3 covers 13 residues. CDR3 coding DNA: TGTGCCTGGGGGATAGGGGGTATCTATGGCTACACCTTC. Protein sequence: CAWGIGGIYGYTF.

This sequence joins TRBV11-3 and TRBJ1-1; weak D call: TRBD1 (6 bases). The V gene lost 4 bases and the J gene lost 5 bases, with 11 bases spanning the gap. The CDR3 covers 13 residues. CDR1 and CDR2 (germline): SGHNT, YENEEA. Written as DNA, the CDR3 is TGTGCCAGCAGCTGGGGGCCCGGGACTGAAGCTTTCTTT. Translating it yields CASSWGPGTEAFF. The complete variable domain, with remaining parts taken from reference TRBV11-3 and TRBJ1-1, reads EAGVVQSPRYKIIEKKQPVAFWCNPISGHNTLYWYLQNLGQGPELLIRYENEEAVDDSQLPKDRFSAERLKGVDSTLKIQPAELGDSAVYLCASSWGPGTEAFFGQGTRLTVV.

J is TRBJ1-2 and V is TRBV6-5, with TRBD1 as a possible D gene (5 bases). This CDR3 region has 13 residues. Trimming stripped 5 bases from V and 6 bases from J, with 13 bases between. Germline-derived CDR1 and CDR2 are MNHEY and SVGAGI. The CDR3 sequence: CASSDYRDHGYTF. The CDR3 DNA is TGTGCCAGCAGTGACTACCGGGACCATGGCTACACCTTC.

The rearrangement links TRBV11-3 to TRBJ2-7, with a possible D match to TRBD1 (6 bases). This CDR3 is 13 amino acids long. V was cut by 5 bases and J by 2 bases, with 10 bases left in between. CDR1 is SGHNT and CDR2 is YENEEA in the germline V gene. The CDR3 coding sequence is TGTGCCAGCAGCAAAGGGACACCCTACGAGCAGTACTTC. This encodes CASSKGTPYEQYF.